Shown below are 13 T cell receptor beta chains from a single sample sequenced in a study of blood T cell repertoires in COVID-19. The assay was immunoSEQ multiplex PCR, and TCRdb's table has in-frame clones only and misses some. The data contain around 180,000 clones, approximately 82% of them singletons. The sequenced sample was peripheral blood. The receptor source for this set is a woman aged 80 or older with active or convalescent COVID-19.

This rearrangement joins TRBV2 to TRBJ2-7; maybe TRBD2 (6 bases). CDR3 length: 14 residues. V was shortened by 7 bases and J by 0 bases, with 13 bases between the two germline ends. Germline CDR1 is SNHLY and CDR2 is FYNNEI. CDR3 residues: CASTPAGSSYEQYF. CDR3 sequence (DNA): TGTGCCAGCACCCCCGCCGGGAGCTCCTACGAGCAGTACTTC.

This clone was seen just once. CDR3 sequence: CASTRQGTGELFF. The CDR3 region has the DNA TGTGCCAGCACCCGACAGGGGACCGGGGAGCTGTTTTTT. The chain combines TRBV5-4 with TRBJ2-2; 8 bases are a match to TRBD1. Looked up from germline, CDR1 is SGHNT and CDR2 is YYREEE (reference sequence). The CDR3 consists of 13 residues. With 6 bases clipped from V and 5 bases from J, the junction kept 3 bases outside the gene matches.

V is TRBV5-1 and J is TRBJ2-7; TRBD2 agrees at 9 bases. Germline V gene sequence: CDR1 SGHRS, CDR2 YFSETQ. The ends lost 4 bases at V and 3 bases at J; junction bases unmatched: 8. CDR3 length: 15 residues. CDR3 amino acids: CASSPREGAIYEQYF. The CDR3, as DNA: TGCGCCAGCAGCCCGCGGGAGGGGGCCATCTACGAGCAGTACTTC.

The chain links TRBV18 to TRBJ1-3; D not certain. The germline V and J ends were trimmed by 0 bases and 8 bases, with 11 bases remaining between them. This CDR3 has 14 residues. Germline lookup yields CDR1 KGHSH and CDR2 LQKENI. CDR3 protein: CASSPPSRRDTIYF. The CDR3 DNA follows: TGTGCCAGCTCACCACCGTCCCGCCGAGACACCATATATTTT. Together with reference TRBV18 and TRBJ1-3, the CDR3 gives the full variable domain: NAGVMQNPRHLVRRRGQEARLRCSPMKGHSHVYWYRQLPEEGLKFMVYLQKENIIDESGMPKERFSAEFPKEGPSILRIQQVVRGDSAAYFCASSPPSRRDTIYFGEGSWLTVV.

The chain recombines TRBV24-1 with TRBJ2-2; D not resolved. CDR1 and CDR2 from the germline V gene are KGHDR and SFDVKD. V shed 4 bases and J shed 4 bases, with 21 bases lying between them. The CDR3 length is 18 residues. CDR3 nucleotide sequence: TGTGCCACCAGTGACTCCTCATTACTCCGAAACCCCACCGGGGAGCTGTTTTTT. Translating it yields CATSDSSLLRNPTGELFF.

The chain has TRBV5-1 and TRBJ1-6; 10 bases agree with TRBD1. The CDR3 extends over 14 amino acids. Losses at the gene ends were 4 bases for V and 14 bases for J; bases not matched to a gene: 9. Germline V gives CDR1 SGHRS, CDR2 YFSETQ. CDR3 in amino acids: CASSPTQGQGSLHF. CDR3 DNA: TGCGCCAGCAGCCCGACACAGGGACAGGGGTCCCTCCACTTT.

The chain employs TRBV7-2 and TRBJ2-1, with TRBD1 as a possible D gene (6 bases). Germline CDR1 reads SGHTA; CDR2 reads FQGNSA. The V and J ends lost 5 bases and 0 bases respectively, with 11 bases between them. This CDR3 comprises 15 residues. CDR3 protein: CASSVTGHSYNEQFF. The CDR3 DNA reads as TGTGCCAGCAGCGTCACGGGACACTCCTACAATGAGCAGTTCTTC.

This chain joins TRBV18 and TRBJ2-7; D is perhaps TRBD1 (6 bases). The germline V gene has CDR1 KGHSH and CDR2 LQKENI. The germline V and J ends were trimmed by 3 bases and 4 bases, with 19 bases remaining between them. The CDR3 length is 16 residues. CDR3 amino acids: CASSPRFETGAYEQYF. In DNA form, the CDR3 reads TGTGCCAGCTCACCTCGGTTCGAGACAGGAGCTTACGAGCAGTACTTC.

This sequence joins TRBV9 and TRBJ1-4; 7 bases are a match to TRBD1. The junction had 7 bases not matched to a gene; V was cut back by 4 bases and J by 4 bases. This CDR3 contains 15 residues. CDR1 is SGDLS and CDR2 is YYNGEE in the germline V gene. The DNA of the CDR3 is TGTGCCAGCAGCCCTCCCGGGACAGATAATGAAAAACTGTTTTTT. Its translation: CASSPPGTDNEKLFF.

This clone has only a few counts. V gene TRBV5-1 combines with J gene TRBJ2-2; TRBD2 matches at 13 bases. From germline, CDR1 is SGHRS and CDR2 YFSETQ. The CDR3 totals 16 residues. The ends lost 4 bases at V and 4 bases at J; junction bases unmatched: 4. CDR3 region: CASSLRLAGGTGELFF. The CDR3 region has the DNA TGCGCCAGCAGCCTCCGACTAGCGGGGGGCACCGGGGAGCTGTTTTTT. The full variable domain, rest sourced from reference TRBV5-1 and TRBJ2-2, is KAGVTQTPRYLIKTRGQQVTLSCSPISGHRSVSWYQQTPGQGLQFLFEYFSETQRNKGNFPGRFSGRQFSNSRSEMNVSTLELGDSALYLCASSLRLAGGTGELFFGEGSRLTVL.

CDR3 residues: CATSRDYIGQSNSPLHF. The CDR3 DNA reads as TGTGCCACCAGCAGAGATTATATTGGACAGAGTAATTCACCCCTCCACTTT. The rearrangement joins TRBV15 to TRBJ1-6, with D perhaps TRBD1 (6 bases). Germline CDR1 is LNHNV and CDR2 is YYDKDF (reference sequence). The CDR3 covers 17 residues. Trimming took 0 bases from V and 6 from J, leaving 15 bases between them.

V is TRBV5-1 and J is TRBJ1-5; 7 bases fit TRBD1. Germline-derived CDR1 and CDR2 are SGHRS and YFSETQ. This CDR3 contains 15 residues. V was pared by 9 bases and J by 3 bases, with 12 bases of the junction left unmatched. Here the CDR3 DNA reads TGCGCCACCAGACTAGGGACAGCACCCAATCAGCCCCAGCATTTT. It is translated as CATRLGTAPNQPQHF.

This clone has more than one count but fewer than ten. V usage is TRBV30 and J usage is TRBJ1-1; no clear D gene. With 4 bases removed from V and 3 bases from J, the gap between germline ends came to 12 bases. There are 13 residues in the CDR3. Looked up from germline, CDR1 is GTSNPN and CDR2 is SVGIG (reference sequence). The CDR3 spells CAWKNGFHTEAFF. CDR3 sequence (DNA): TGTGCCTGGAAGAATGGCTTCCACACTGAAGCTTTCTTT.